This T cell receptor beta chain is from a study of beta chain features in type 1 diabetes. Background on the study: Examination spanned approximately 110 million sorted cells from all samples.

The sequenced template was cDNA made from the entire isolated RNA. Clones were sequenced by immunoSEQ multiplex PCR, and TCRdb holds only the in-frame ones, with some missing. This sample yields hundreds of thousands of clones, of which more than 13% are seen a single time; approximately 0.039% belongs to the top ten. Study-level results: Using cDNA template may skew counts toward highly expressing activated cells. Across all four CD4+ subsets, people with type 1 diabetes showed modestly shorter TCRB CDR3s. Across patients, naive, central memory and Treg TCRB repertoires exhibited apparently greater similarity than was observed across healthy donors.

V was cut by 4 bases and J by 3 bases, with 2 bases left in between. The CDR3 consists of 11 residues. Germline V gives CDR1 SGHNT, CDR2 YENEEA. This clone was seen a handful of times. The antigen remains unidentified. A much larger clone sits a single nucleotide away, making a read error possible. In the same sample, other DNA sequences code for this CDR3. This TCR came from a man younger than 30 with type 1 diabetes. The chain is built from TRBV11-3 and TRBJ2-3; D unresolved. Sequencing was carried out using naive CD4+ T cells from blood. In DNA, the CDR3 is TGTGCCAGCAGCTCGACAGATACGCAGTATTTT. Residues: CASSSTDTQYF.